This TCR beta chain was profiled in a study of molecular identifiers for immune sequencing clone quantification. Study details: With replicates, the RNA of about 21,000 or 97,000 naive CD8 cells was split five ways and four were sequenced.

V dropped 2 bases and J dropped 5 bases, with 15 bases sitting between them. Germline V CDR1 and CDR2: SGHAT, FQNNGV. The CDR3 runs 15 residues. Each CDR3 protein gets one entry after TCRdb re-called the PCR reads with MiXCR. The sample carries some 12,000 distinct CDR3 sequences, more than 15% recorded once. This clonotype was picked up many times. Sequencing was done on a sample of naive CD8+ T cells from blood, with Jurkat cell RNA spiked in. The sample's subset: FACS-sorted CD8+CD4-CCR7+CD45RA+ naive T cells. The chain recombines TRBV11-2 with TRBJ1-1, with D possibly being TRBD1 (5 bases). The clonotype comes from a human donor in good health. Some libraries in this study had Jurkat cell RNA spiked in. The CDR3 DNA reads TGTGCCAGCAGCTTAAGTCCAGGGCTGTGGACTGAAGCTTTCTTT. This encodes CASSLSPGLWTEAFF. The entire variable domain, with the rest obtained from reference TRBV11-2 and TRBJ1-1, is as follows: EAGVAQSPRYKIIEKRQSVAFWCNPISGHATLYWYQQILGQGPKLLIQFQNNGVVDDSQLPKDRFSAERLKGVDSTLKIQPAKLEDSAVYLCASSLSPGLWTEAFFGQGTRLTVV.